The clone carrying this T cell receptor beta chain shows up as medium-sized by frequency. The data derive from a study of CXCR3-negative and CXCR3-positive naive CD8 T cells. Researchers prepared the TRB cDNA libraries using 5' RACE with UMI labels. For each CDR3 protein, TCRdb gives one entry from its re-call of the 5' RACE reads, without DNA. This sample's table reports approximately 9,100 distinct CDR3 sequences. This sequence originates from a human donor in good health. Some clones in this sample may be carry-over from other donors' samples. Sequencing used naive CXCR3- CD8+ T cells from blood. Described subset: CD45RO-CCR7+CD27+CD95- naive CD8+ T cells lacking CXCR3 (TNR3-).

CDR3 in amino acids: CASSSSRAGVPYNEQFF. The chain couples TRBV7-9 to TRBJ2-1; TCRdb names TRBD1, which stays unverified in the absence of DNA. Germline V CDR1 and CDR2: SEHNR, FQNEAQ (reference sequence). This CDR3 is 17 amino acids long.